This T cell receptor beta chain derives from a study of blood T cell repertoires in COVID-19. CDR1 and CDR2 from the germline V gene are MGHRA and YSYEKL. The CDR3 sequence is 15 residues long. Trimming at V came to 3 bases and at J to 4 bases, leaving 7 bases not matched to a gene. Here immunoSEQ multiplex PCR was the method, and the copy in TCRdb shows in-frame clones only, minus some. The table includes hundreds of thousands of clones, around nine tenths detected once. This clonotype originated in a woman aged 25 to 39 with acute COVID-19. Sequencing was carried out using PBMCs or T cells enriched from blood (not recorded which). The chain uses TRBV4-1 and TRBJ1-1; 8 bases map to TRBD1. In DNA, the CDR3 is TGCGCCAGCAGCCACACAGGGGGATCGGCCACTGAAGCTTTCTTT. It encodes CASSHTGGSATEAFF.